The 24 T cell receptor beta chains below were found in one sample sequenced in a study of T-cell memory formation after mild COVID-19. TCRdb analysed the 5' RACE reads with MiXCR anew, one entry per CDR3 protein. The data show approximately 230,000 distinct CDR3 sequences, about 16% seen once. Sequencing used PBMCs or a T cell subset sorted from them (not recorded which). Source of these receptors: a man aged 18 to 29 who had mild COVID-19 (a few samples of this study predate the infection). Cell type and time point are not known.

This clonotype was seen a few times. The chain has TRBV7-2 and TRBJ2-5, with TRBD2 matching over 7 bases. This CDR3 is 15 amino acids long. The V segment lost 3 bases and the J segment 5 bases; nucleotides outside the gene matches: 9. Germline V gene data show CDR1 as SGHTA and CDR2 as FQGNSA. The CDR3 loop reads CASSLDSGPTETQYF. The CDR3 DNA reads as TGTGCCAGCAGCTTGGATAGCGGGCCTACGGAGACCCAGTACTTC.

There are a few counts of this clonotype. The V gene is TRBV9, the J gene TRBJ2-6; possible D gene TRBD1, 6 bases. The V gene's germline CDR1 is SGDLS and CDR2 YYNGEE. The ends were cut back, 4 bases at V and 0 bases at J, with 17 bases in the middle. This CDR3 contains 18 residues. The CDR3 sequence: CASSFAGTPRSGANVLTF. The CDR3 DNA sequence: TGTGCCAGCAGCTTCGCCGGGACACCACGCTCTGGGGCCAACGTCCTGACTTTC.

This clonotype was counted a few times. As DNA, the CDR3 is TGTGCCAGCAGCCCAGGGGGCTGGGGTGCTGGCTACACCTTC. It codes for CASSPGGWGAGYTF. The V call is TRBV6-2 or TRBV6-3, the J call TRBJ1-2; TRBD1 matches at 8 bases. V lost 6 bases, J lost 7 bases, and 10 bases stayed unmatched. This CDR3 has 14 residues. Germline lookup yields CDR1 MNHEY and CDR2 SVGEGT.

This clonotype was seen repeatedly, ten times or more. This chain uses TRBV25-1 with TRBJ1-3, with D maybe TRBD1 (6 bases). This CDR3 has 15 amino acids. V dropped 1 base and J dropped 2 bases, with 9 bases sitting between them. From germline, CDR1 is MGHDK and CDR2 SYGVNS. The CDR3: CASSEWGLAGNTIYF. The CDR3 DNA sequence: TGTGCCAGCAGTGAATGGGGGCTAGCTGGAAACACCATATATTTT.

This clonotype appeared a few times. CDR3 residues: CASSQGQETQYF. For the CDR3, the DNA is TGCGCCAGCAGCCAAGGACAAGAGACCCAGTACTTC. The chain uses TRBV4-1 and TRBJ2-5; D uncertain. The ends were cut back, 1 base at V and 2 bases at J, with 2 bases in the middle. Germline V gene sequence: CDR1 MGHRA, CDR2 YSYEKL. The CDR3 runs to 12 residues.

The V and J genes are TRBV7-9 and TRBJ2-3; 10 nucleotides match TRBD1. CDR1 SEHNR and CDR2 FQNEAQ come from the germline V gene (reference sequence). The V gene end was trimmed by 6 bases and the J gene end by 6 bases; junction bases not matched to a gene: 6. The CDR3 spans 14 residues. The CDR3 coding sequence is TGTGCCAGCAGACTGACAGGGGGCAGGGATACGCAGTATTTT. As protein: CASRLTGGRDTQYF.

This clonotype was counted ten times or more. The chain combines TRBV5-1 with TRBJ1-2; D is perhaps TRBD1 (6 bases). In germline, CDR1 is SGHRS, CDR2 YFSETQ. The CDR3 extends over 17 amino acids. Between the trimmed V and J ends, which lost 2 bases and 7 bases, there was a span of 24 bases. The CDR3 bases are TGCGCCAGCAGCTTACGGGGGCCTCGATCGATAGAGGGTGGCTACACCTTC. Its protein product is CASSLRGPRSIEGGYTF.

This clonotype was counted many times. The V call is TRBV5-6, the J call TRBJ2-7; TRBD1 agrees at 7 bases. The CDR3 contains 12 residues. With V trimmed by 1 base and J by 5 bases, 0 bases remained unmatched. Germline CDR1 reads SGHDT; CDR2 reads YYEEEE. Here the CDR3 DNA reads TGTGCCAGCAGCTTGACAGGGGACGAGCAGTACTTC. Translating gives CASSLTGDEQYF.

Worth noting for this clonotype: Compared with germline, one end of the junction differs, possibly owing to a read error. The chain employs TRBV7-7 and TRBJ2-2, with D possibly TRBD1 on 6 matching bases. This CDR3 region has 15 residues. The V gene's germline CDR1 is SSHAT and CDR2 FNYEAQ (reference sequence). CDR3 bases: TGTGCTAGCAGCTTGGGGGCAGTGCACACCGGGGAGCTGTTTTTT. Residues: CASSLGAVHTGELFF.

This clonotype was observed a handful of times. The rearrangement joins TRBV4-2 to TRBJ1-6, with unresolved D. This CDR3 has 15 amino acids. V lost 2 bases to trimming and J lost 0 bases, with 5 bases between them. The germline V gene has CDR1 LGHNA and CDR2 YNFKEQ. CDR3 nucleotide sequence: TGTGCCAGCAGCCAAACTACCTCCTATAATTCACCCCTCCACTTT. Protein: CASSQTTSYNSPLHF.

This clonotype was counted a few times. The V and J genes are TRBV5-1 and TRBJ1-1; no clear D gene. The length of the CDR3 is 13 residues. The germline V gene has CDR1 SGHRS and CDR2 YFSETQ. V lost 0 bases and J 1 base, leaving 4 bases between the germline ends. In DNA form, the CDR3 reads TGCGCCAGCAGCTTGGAGCCGAACACTGAAGCTTTCTTT. Translating it yields CASSLEPNTEAFF.

There are a few counts of this clonotype. CDR3 bases: TGTGCCAGCAGTATAAGACAGGGTACCGGGGAGCTGTTTTTT. Translated: CASSIRQGTGELFF. This chain joins TRBV28 and TRBJ2-2; 7 bases align to TRBD1. CDR3 size: 14 residues. From germline, CDR1 is MDHEN and CDR2 SYDVKM. After removal of 5 bases from V and 5 bases from J, the junction contained 5 bases not matched to a gene.

The chain recombines TRBV5-1 with TRBJ1-1, with D unresolved. Germline V lookup: CDR1 SGHRS, CDR2 YFSETQ. The ends were cut back, 1 base at V and 3 bases at J, with 13 bases in the middle. The CDR3 sequence is 15 residues long. The CDR3 sequence: CASSLSVNWDTEAFF. For the CDR3, the DNA is TGCGCCAGCAGCTTGTCCGTGAATTGGGACACTGAAGCTTTCTTT.

This clonotype has a handful of counts. The V call is TRBV21-1, the J call TRBJ2-7; the table assigns TRBD2, which was not confirmed against the DNA. TRBV21-1 is marked as a pseudogene. This CDR3 is built from 16 residues. Here the CDR3 DNA reads TGTGCCAGCAGCAAAGTCACTGGCGGCAGCTCCTACGAGCAGTACGTC. Protein product: CASSKVTGGSSYEQYV.

This clonotype was recorded at least ten times. V usage is TRBV12-3 or TRBV12-4 and J usage is TRBJ2-3; TRBD2 matches at 12 bases. CDR3 size: 16 residues. V gave up 7 bases and J gave up 2 bases; unmatched junction bases: 7. CDR3 bases: TGTGCCAGCAATTCCAGACTAGCGGGGGTCACAGATACGCAGTATTTT. This encodes CASNSRLAGVTDTQYF.

This clonotype has only a few counts. This rearrangement joins TRBV5-5 to TRBJ2-7; D is uncertain. The V end lost 2 bases, the J end lost 0 bases, and 12 bases lay between the germline ends. Germline assignment: CDR1 SGHKS and CDR2 YYEKEE (reference sequence). The CDR3 has 15 residues. The CDR3 loop reads CASSFATGSSYEQYF. Written as DNA, the CDR3 is TGTGCCAGCAGCTTCGCTACCGGTAGCTCCTACGAGCAGTACTTC.

This chain joins TRBV20-1 and TRBJ2-3; D may be TRBD2 (6 bases). Germline loops: CDR1 DFQATT, CDR2 SNEGSKA (reference sequence). This CDR3 is 12 amino acids long. Trimming pared 5 bases from V and 2 bases from J, leaving 8 bases between. The CDR3 here is CSAGGTTDTQYF. The CDR3 DNA follows: TGCAGTGCTGGAGGGACCACAGATACGCAGTATTTT.

The rearrangement uses TRBV5-1 and TRBJ2-1, with D possibly called TRBD1 or TRBD2 (7 bases each). CDR3 length: 13 residues. Germline V gives CDR1 SGHRS, CDR2 YFSETQ. V was trimmed by 5 bases and J by 6 bases, leaving 12 bases between them. The CDR3 sequence is CASRTGEGNEQFF. The CDR3 DNA reads TGCGCCAGCAGAACAGGGGAGGGCAATGAGCAGTTCTTC.

This clonotype has ten or more counts. J is TRBJ2-3 and V is TRBV7-2; D is ambiguous. CDR1 and CDR2 from the germline V gene are SGHTA and FQGNSA. The CDR3 covers 12 residues. V lost 2 bases and J lost 3, with 3 bases in between. The CDR3 protein is CASSLMTDTQYF. Here the CDR3 DNA reads TGTGCCAGCAGCTTAATGACAGATACGCAGTATTTT.

This clonotype was detected a few times. This chain links TRBV25-1 with TRBJ2-1; 13 bases agree with TRBD2. V gave up 6 bases and J gave up 3 bases; unmatched junction bases: 8. The CDR3 has 17 amino acids. Germline CDR1 reads MGHDK; CDR2 reads SYGVNS. Here the CDR3 reads CASSSTSGGAYYNEQFF. DNA for the CDR3: TGTGCCAGCAGCAGTACTAGCGGGGGGGCGTACTACAATGAGCAGTTCTTC. Together with reference TRBV25-1 and TRBJ2-1, the CDR3 gives the full variable domain: EADIYQTPRYLVIGTGKKITLECSQTMGHDKMYWYQQDPGMELHLIHYSYGVNSTEKGDLSSESTVSRIRTEHFPLTLESARPSHTSQYLCASSSTSGGAYYNEQFFGPGTRLTVL.

The chain couples TRBV20-1 to TRBJ2-7, with a possible D match to TRBD2 (5 bases). Trimming cost V 6 bases and J 7 bases, with 16 bases left between them. Per germline, CDR1 DFQATT and CDR2 SNEGSKA (reference sequence). CDR3 length equals 12 residues. Here the CDR3 reads CSALDQPGEQYV. CDR3 in DNA: TGCAGTGCGCTCGACCAGCCGGGGGAGCAGTACGTC.

This clonotype was counted between two and nine times. V gene TRBV5-6 combines with J gene TRBJ2-3, with no clear D. The CDR3 runs 17 residues. Trimming left V 2 bases short and J 2 bases short, with 18 bases between. Germline V gives CDR1 SGHDT, CDR2 YYEEEE. The CDR3 loop is CASSLPRYRASTDTQYF. The CDR3 nucleotides read TGTGCCAGCAGCTTACCGCGCTATCGGGCGTCCACAGATACGCAGTATTTT.

This clonotype was seen only a few times. CDR3 DNA sequence: TGTGCCAGCTCACGGGACAGCCGTAATGAAAAACTGTTTTTT. Amino acid sequence: CASSRDSRNEKLFF. The rearrangement joins TRBV18 to TRBJ1-4; 7 bases align to TRBD1. The V and J ends lost 4 bases and 4 bases, in that order; junction bases with no gene match: 3. CDR3 size: 14 residues. CDR1 is KGHSH, CDR2 LQKENI, per germline.

This clonotype showed up just once. One end of the junction does not line up with germline, which may come from a read error. This chain links TRBV5-1 with TRBJ2-2; 8 bases fit TRBD2. In germline, CDR1 is SGHRS, CDR2 YFSETQ. This CDR3 has 15 amino acids. This CDR3 is CASSPGGTRTVELFF. CDR3 DNA sequence: TGTGCCAGCAGCCCGGGAGGGACCCGCACCGTGGAGCTGTTTTTT. The full variable domain, rest sourced from reference TRBV5-1 and TRBJ2-2, is KAGVTQTPRYLIKTRGQQVTLSCSPISGHRSVSWYQQTPGQGLQFLFEYFSETQRNKGNFPGRFSGRQFSNSRSEMNVSTLELGDSALYLCASSPGGTRTVELFFGEGSRLTVL.